This entry features one T cell receptor beta chain sequence. Its antigen is not identified. This record comes from a study of long-term antiretroviral therapy in people with HIV. Overall study findings and caveats: ART preceded a rise in diversity that nonetheless stayed lower than in transplant donor controls.

The run of the v3.0 immunoSEQ assay was at survey level. Data came from immunoSEQ multiplex PCR; TCRdb stores just in-frame clones and leaves some out. The sample lists about 43,000 clones, roughly 86% seen once, with roughly 5% in the top ten. V lost 0 bases and J lost 2, with 9 bases in between. The CDR3 length is 15 residues. The V gene's germline CDR1 is LGHNT and CDR2 FRNRAP. The sequencing used unsorted PBMCs, collected 0.1 years before starting antiretroviral therapy. This chain connects TRBV12-5 to TRBJ2-3; D is unresolved. The origin of this receptor is a woman between 50 and 59 years old with HIV. Written as DNA, the CDR3 is TGTGCTAGTGGTTTGGTACGCAGGTCCACAGATACGCAGTATTTT. This translates into CASGLVRRSTDTQYF.